The rows below give T cell receptor beta chains drawn from one sample of a study of beta chain features in type 1 diabetes. Some clones are missing from TCRdb's copy, which holds only in-frame ones; the method was immunoSEQ multiplex PCR. This sample has over 40,000 clones; 60% to 75% occur once, and the top ten carry roughly 1.7%. Source material: Tregs from blood. The receptors originated from a man aged 25-45 years with type 1 diabetes. Some clones in this sample may be carry-over from other donors' samples. Both conserved end residues are part of each CDR3. The D gene is left open where the match is weak. Size tells how often a clone was seen (once, few, many) or the class of an expanded clone, and some rows leave it out.

J gene,V gene,D gene,clone size,CDR3 DNA,CDR3 protein
TRBJ2-3,TRBV28,TRBD2,few,TGTGCCAGCAGTTCGCCCGGGACTAGCGGTACAGATACGCAGTATTTT,CASSSPGTSGTDTQYF
TRBJ1-5,TRBV18,.,.,TGTGCCAGCTCGAGGACAGGCAATCAGCCCCAGCATTTT,CASSRTGNQPQHF
TRBJ1-2,TRBV4-1,TRBD1,.,TGCGCCAGCAGCCCCGGACAGGTTTTTAACTATGGCTACACCTTC,CASSPGQVFNYGYTF
TRBJ2-2,TRBV5-1,TRBD1,.,TGCGCCAGCCGACAGGGGGTCGGGGAGCTGTTTTTT,CASRQGVGELFF
TRBJ2-5,TRBV6-1,.,once,TGTGCCAGCAGTGAAATAGTGACCCAGTACTTC,CASSEIVTQYF
TRBJ1-2,TRBV25-1,.,.,TGTGCCAGCAGTGAATATTACCGGCCCCGGGGATCAGGCTACACCTTC,CASSEYYRPRGSGYTF
TRBJ2-1,TRBV9,TRBD2,few,TGTGCCAGCAGCACCATCGGACTAGCGGGGTACAATGAGCAGTTCTTC,CASSTIGLAGYNEQFF
TRBJ2-3,TRBV25-1,TRBD2,.,TGTGCCAGCATGGCGGGGGGCCGGTTCGCAGATACGCAGTATTTT,CASMAGGRFADTQYF
TRBJ1-2,TRBV19,.,.,TGTGCCAGTAGTACGGCGCCTGGGGCTTGGGGCTACACCTTC,CASSTAPGAWGYTF
TRBJ2-1,TRBV10-3,.,.,TGTGCCATCAGAGAACCAGACAGTACCTACAATGAGCAGTTCTTC,CAIREPDSTYNEQFF
TRBJ2-5,TRBV11-2,TRBD2,.,TGTGCCAGCAGCTTAGAAGCGGGGGGCGAAGAGACCCAGTACTTC,CASSLEAGGEETQYF
TRBJ1-6,TRBV28,TRBD1,.,TGTGCCAGCAGGGTATTGGGACAGGGGGCTTCACCCCTCCACTTT,CASRVLGQGASPLHF
TRBJ2-3,TRBV7-6,.,.,TGTGCCAGCAGCTTGGGGGTGGGACTGGAAACAAAAGATACGCAGTATTTT,CASSLGVGLETKDTQYF
TRBJ2-7,TRBV11-2,.,.,TGTGCCAGCAGCGACACCTACGAGCAGTACTTC,CASSDTYEQYF
TRBJ1-1,TRBV7-8,.,.,TGTGCCAGCAGCTTTCTCTTGAACACTGAAGCTTTCTTT,CASSFLLNTEAFF
TRBJ2-5,TRBV11-3,TRBD1,.,TGTGCCAGCAGCGTCGACAGGGCAGAGACCCAGTACTTC,CASSVDRAETQYF
TRBJ2-3,TRBV7-2,.,few,TGTGCCAGCGCTAATTCGAAAGGGGGGGTTACGCAGTATTTT,CASANSKGGVTQYF
TRBJ1-2,TRBV30,.,.,TGTGCCTGGAGTCAGCTGGGCCGCTATGGCTACACCTTC,CAWSQLGRYGYTF
TRBJ1-4,TRBV7-9,.,.,TGTGCCAGCAGCCCCTATGAAAAACTGTTTTTT,CASSPYEKLFF
TRBJ1-1,TRBV7-4,TRBD1,few,TGTGCCAGCAGCCCGATGACAGGGGGCTTGAACACTGAAGCTTTCTTT,CASSPMTGGLNTEAFF
TRBJ2-7,TRBV11-2,.,once,TGTGCCAGCGGGCAGGTACAGCAGTACTTC,CASGQVQQYF
TRBJ2-1,TRBV9,TRBD1,.,TGTGCCAGTGGCGGGACAGGGGGATCGGATGAGCAGTTCTTC,CASGGTGGSDEQFF
TRBJ2-7,TRBV4-3,.,.,TGCGCCAGCAGCCAAGATATGGCAGGGAACTGGTACGAGCAGTACTTC,CASSQDMAGNWYEQYF
TRBJ1-1,TRBV5-1,TRBD1,.,TGCGCCAGCAGCCAGGGGGACACTGAAGCTTTCTTT,CASSQGDTEAFF
TRBJ2-5,TRBV5-1,.,.,TGCGCCAGCAGCTTGGGGCCGGGGGAGACCCAGTACTTC,CASSLGPGETQYF
TRBJ2-5,TRBV5-1,.,.,TGCGCCAGCAGCCCCCCGGGTATGGTTCGGTCTGGGGAGACCCAGTACTTC,CASSPPGMVRSGETQYF
TRBJ2-7,TRBV7-2,TRBD1,.,TGTGCCAGCAGCCGGACAGGGCCTAGGGAGCAGTACTTC,CASSRTGPREQYF
TRBJ1-2,TRBV5-4,TRBD1,few,TGTGCCAGCAGCGTGGGGACAGGGCACGGCTACACCTTC,CASSVGTGHGYTF
TRBJ1-6,TRBV25-1,.,.,TGTGCCAGCAGTGCTTGGGGAGTCGGCGATAATTCACCCCTCCACTTT,CASSAWGVGDNSPLHF
TRBJ1-1,TRBV27,.,.,TGTGCCTCCTGGGGGCTGGCCCCTAATGAAGCTTTCTTT,CASWGLAPNEAFF
TRBJ2-7,TRBV9,.,.,TGTGCCAGCTCTTCAGGTCAGAGTGGGTACTACGAGCAGTACTTC,CASSSGQSGYYEQYF
TRBJ2-3,TRBV27,.,.,TGTGCCAGCAGTTTCAGGAGAAGCGGAATTAGCACAGATACGCAGTATTTT,CASSFRRSGISTDTQYF
TRBJ1-2,TRBV7-9,.,.,TGTGCCAGCAGCTTTGGTTCGGCGGGGGTTGGGGATGGCTACACCTTC,CASSFGSAGVGDGYTF
TRBJ2-1,TRBV7-7,TRBD1,.,TGTGCTAGCAGCCAAGGGACAGGGGCTGAGCAGTTCTTC,CASSQGTGAEQFF
TRBJ2-1,TRBV6-1,TRBD2,.,TGTGCCAGCAGTGCTAGCGGGGGCTTCAATGAGCAGTTCTTC,CASSASGGFNEQFF
TRBJ2-4,TRBV28,.,.,TGTGCCAGCAGTTTGTCTGGGACAACTTTAAACATTCAGTACTTC,CASSLSGTTLNIQYF
TRBJ2-5,TRBV7-2,.,few,TGTGCCAGCAGCTTCCAGCCAGGGCTAGAGACCCAGTACTTC,CASSFQPGLETQYF